This entry concerns a single TCR beta chain. The V gene lost 10 bases and the J gene lost 3 bases, with 17 bases spanning the gap. The CDR3 is made up of 14 amino acids. Germline assignment: CDR1 LNHDA and CDR2 SQIVND (reference sequence). MiXCR was run by TCRdb on the 5' RACE reads, yielding one entry per CDR3 protein. The sample lists around 130,000 distinct CDR3 sequences, about 16% occurring once. This sample is drawn from a study of T-cell memory formation after mild COVID-19. Study-level background: Across donors, TCR clusters were largely donor specific.

The source of this sequence is an adult woman who had mild COVID-19 (a few samples of this study predate the infection). Cell type and time point are not known. The specimen sequenced was PBMCs or a T cell subset sorted from them (not recorded which). This chain links TRBV19 with TRBJ2-3, with D maybe TRBD1 (6 bases). CDR3: CATSGHIMTDTQYF. The CDR3 nucleotides are TGTGCCACCTCGGGACACATCATGACAGATACGCAGTATTTT.